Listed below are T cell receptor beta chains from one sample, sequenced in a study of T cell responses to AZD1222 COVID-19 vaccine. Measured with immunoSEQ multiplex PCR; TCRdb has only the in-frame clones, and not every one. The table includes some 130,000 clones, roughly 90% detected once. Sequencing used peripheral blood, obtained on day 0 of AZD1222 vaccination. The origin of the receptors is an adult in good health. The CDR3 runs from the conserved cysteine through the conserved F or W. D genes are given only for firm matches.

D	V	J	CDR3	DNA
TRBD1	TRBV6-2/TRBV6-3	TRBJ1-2	CASSYGWRQGYGYTF	TGTGCCAGCAGTTATGGTTGGCGACAGGGGTATGGCTACACCTTC
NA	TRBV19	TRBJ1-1	CASTNSIRGNTEAFF	TGTGCCAGTACCAACTCAATCAGGGGGAACACTGAAGCTTTCTTT
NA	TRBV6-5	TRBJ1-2	CATRSVPRGGYTF	TGTGCCACGAGATCAGTCCCTAGGGGTGGCTACACCTTC
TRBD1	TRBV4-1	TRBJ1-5	CASSPMTGGNQPQHF	TGCGCCAGCAGCCCTATGACAGGGGGCAATCAGCCCCAGCATTTT
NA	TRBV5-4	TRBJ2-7	CASSFRGAYEQYF	TGTGCCAGCAGCTTCAGGGGGGCCTACGAGCAGTACTTC
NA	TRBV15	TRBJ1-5	CATSRAGPLAQHF	TGTGCCACCAGCAGGGCCGGGCCGCTTGCCCAGCATTTT
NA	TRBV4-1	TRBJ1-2	CASSQEAQRRIYGYTF	TGCGCCAGCAGCCAAGAGGCACAGAGACGAATCTATGGCTACACCTTC
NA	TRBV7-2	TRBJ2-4	CASSHPAAGNIQYF	TGTGCCAGCAGCCACCCTGCGGCCGGGAACATTCAGTACTTC
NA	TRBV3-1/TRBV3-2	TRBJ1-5	CASSQDREIQPQHF	TGTGCCAGCAGCCAAGACAGGGAGATTCAGCCCCAGCATTTT
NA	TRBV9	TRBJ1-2	CASSVDSNYGYTF	TGTGCCAGCAGCGTTGACAGTAACTATGGCTACACCTTC
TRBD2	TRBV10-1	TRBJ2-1	CASSAGGSLYNEQFF	TGCGCCAGCAGTGCCGGGGGGAGTCTGTACAATGAGCAGTTCTTC
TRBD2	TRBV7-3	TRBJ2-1	CASSLRGLAAPENEQFF	TGTGCCAGCAGCTTAAGAGGACTAGCGGCCCCCGAGAATGAGCAGTTCTTC
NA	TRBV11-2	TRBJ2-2	CASSLKSAGELFF	TGTGCCAGCAGCTTAAAGTCAGCCGGGGAGCTGTTTTTT
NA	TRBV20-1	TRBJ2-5	CSASWGKLETQYF	TGCAGTGCTAGTTGGGGGAAGTTAGAGACCCAGTACTTC
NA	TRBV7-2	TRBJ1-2	CASRFGLDGYTF	TGTGCCAGCAGATTCGGCCTGGATGGCTACACCTTC
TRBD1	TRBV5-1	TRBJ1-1	CASSANRGTEAFF	TGCGCCAGCAGCGCTAACAGGGGCACTGAAGCTTTCTTT
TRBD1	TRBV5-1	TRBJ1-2	CASSLLTDRGTYGYTF	TGCGCCAGCAGCTTGTTAACTGACAGGGGGACCTATGGCTACACCTTC
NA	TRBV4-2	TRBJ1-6	CASSQELGDRNSPLHF	TGTGCCAGCAGCCAAGAACTTGGGGATCGTAATTCACCCCTCCACTTT
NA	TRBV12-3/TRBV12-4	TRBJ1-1	CASSRTGEAFF	TGTGCCAGCAGCCGTACTGGAGAAGCTTTCTTT
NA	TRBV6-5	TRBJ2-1	CASRTDSYYNEQFF	TGTGCCAGCAGGACCGACAGTTACTACAATGAGCAGTTCTTC
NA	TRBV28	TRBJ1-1	CASISGQSEAFF	TGTGCCAGCATCTCCGGACAGAGTGAAGCTTTCTTT
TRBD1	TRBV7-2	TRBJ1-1	CASSLAPGGFTEAFF	TGTGCCAGCAGCTTAGCCCCAGGGGGCTTCACTGAAGCTTTCTTT